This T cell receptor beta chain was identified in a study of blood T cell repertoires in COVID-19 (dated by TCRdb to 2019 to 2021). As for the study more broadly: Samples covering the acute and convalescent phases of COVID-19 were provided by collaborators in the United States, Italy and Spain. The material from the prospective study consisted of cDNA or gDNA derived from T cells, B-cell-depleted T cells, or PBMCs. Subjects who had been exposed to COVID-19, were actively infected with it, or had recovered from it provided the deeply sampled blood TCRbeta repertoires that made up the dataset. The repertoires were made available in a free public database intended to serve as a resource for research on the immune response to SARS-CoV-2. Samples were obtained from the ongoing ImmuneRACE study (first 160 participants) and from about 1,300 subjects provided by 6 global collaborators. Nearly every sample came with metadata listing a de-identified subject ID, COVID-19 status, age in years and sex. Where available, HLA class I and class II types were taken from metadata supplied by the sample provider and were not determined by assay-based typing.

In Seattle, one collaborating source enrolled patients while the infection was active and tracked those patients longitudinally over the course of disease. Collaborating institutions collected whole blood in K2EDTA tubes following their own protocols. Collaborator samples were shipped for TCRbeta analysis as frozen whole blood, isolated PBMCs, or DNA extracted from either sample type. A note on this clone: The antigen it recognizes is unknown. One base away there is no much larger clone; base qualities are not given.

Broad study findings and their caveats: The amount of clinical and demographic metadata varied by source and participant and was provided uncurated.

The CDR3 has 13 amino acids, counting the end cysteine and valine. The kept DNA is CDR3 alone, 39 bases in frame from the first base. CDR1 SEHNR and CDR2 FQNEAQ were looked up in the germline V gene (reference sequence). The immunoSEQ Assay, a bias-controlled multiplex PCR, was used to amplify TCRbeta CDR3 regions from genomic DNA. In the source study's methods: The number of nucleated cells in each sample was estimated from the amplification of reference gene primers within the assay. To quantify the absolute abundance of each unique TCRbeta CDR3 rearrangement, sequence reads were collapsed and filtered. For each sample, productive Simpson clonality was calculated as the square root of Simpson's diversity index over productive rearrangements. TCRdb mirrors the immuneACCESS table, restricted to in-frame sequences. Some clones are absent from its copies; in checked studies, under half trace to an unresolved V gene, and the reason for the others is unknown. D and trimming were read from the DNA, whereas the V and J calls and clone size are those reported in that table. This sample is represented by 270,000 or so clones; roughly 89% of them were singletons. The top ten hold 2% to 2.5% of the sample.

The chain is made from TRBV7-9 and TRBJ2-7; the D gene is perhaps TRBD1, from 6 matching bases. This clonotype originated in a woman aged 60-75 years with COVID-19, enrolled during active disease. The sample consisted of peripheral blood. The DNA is TGTGCCAGCAGTTCCGGCCCGGGACAAGGGTTCCAGGTC. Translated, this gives CASSSGPGQGFQV.